This T cell receptor beta chain is from a study of OX40 agonist ivuxolimab in advanced cancers. Across the study: Eligibility rules accepted prior anti-PD-1, anti-PD-L1 or anti-CTLA-4 therapy, and over 35% had some.

TCRdb keeps only in-frame clones here, not all; method: immunoSEQ multiplex PCR. The sample has under 100,000 clones, about 88% seen once. A word on this clone: The identical CDR3 is also encoded by other nucleotide sequences in the sample.

V shed 0 bases and J shed 1 base, with 5 bases lying between them. Germline CDR1 reads SGDLS; CDR2 reads YYNGEE. The CDR3 loop spans 13 amino acids. Sample: CD4+ or CD8+ T cells sorted from blood, taken in a trial of the OX40 agonist ivuxolimab. The chain links TRBV9 to TRBJ2-7; D is ambiguous. The sequence was obtained from an adult with an advanced solid tumor such as melanoma, head and neck, liver or kidney cancer. The CDR3 region has the DNA TGTGCCAGCAGCGTAGCGGGTTCCTACGAGCAGTACTTC. Translation gives CASSVAGSYEQYF.